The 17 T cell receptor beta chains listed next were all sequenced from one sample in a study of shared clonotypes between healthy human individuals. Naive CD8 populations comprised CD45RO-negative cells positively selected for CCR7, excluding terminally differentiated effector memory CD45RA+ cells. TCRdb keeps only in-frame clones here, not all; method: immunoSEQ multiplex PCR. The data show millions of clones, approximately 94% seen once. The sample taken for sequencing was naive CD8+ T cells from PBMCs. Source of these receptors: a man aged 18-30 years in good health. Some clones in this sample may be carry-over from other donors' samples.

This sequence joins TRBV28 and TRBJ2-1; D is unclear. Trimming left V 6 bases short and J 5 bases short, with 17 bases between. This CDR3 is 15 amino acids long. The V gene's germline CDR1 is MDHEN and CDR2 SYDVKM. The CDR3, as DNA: TGTGCCAGCAGACCGCCCATACCCTGGAACAATGAGCAGTTCTTC. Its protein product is CASRPPIPWNNEQFF. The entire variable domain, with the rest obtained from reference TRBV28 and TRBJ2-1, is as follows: DVKVTQSSRYLVKRTGEKVFLECVQDMDHENMFWYRQDPGLGLRLIYFSYDVKMKEKGDIPEGYSVSREKKERFSLILESASTNQTSMYLCASRPPIPWNNEQFFGPGTRLTVL.

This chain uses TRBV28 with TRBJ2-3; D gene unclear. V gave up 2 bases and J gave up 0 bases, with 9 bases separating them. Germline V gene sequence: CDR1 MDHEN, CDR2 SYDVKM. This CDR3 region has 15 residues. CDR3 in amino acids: CASSLAFSSTDTQYF. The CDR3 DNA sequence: TGTGCCAGCAGTTTAGCATTCTCTAGCACAGATACGCAGTATTTT. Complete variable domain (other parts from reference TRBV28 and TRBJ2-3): DVKVTQSSRYLVKRTGEKVFLECVQDMDHENMFWYRQDPGLGLRLIYFSYDVKMKEKGDIPEGYSVSREKKERFSLILESASTNQTSMYLCASSLAFSSTDTQYFGPGTRLTVL.

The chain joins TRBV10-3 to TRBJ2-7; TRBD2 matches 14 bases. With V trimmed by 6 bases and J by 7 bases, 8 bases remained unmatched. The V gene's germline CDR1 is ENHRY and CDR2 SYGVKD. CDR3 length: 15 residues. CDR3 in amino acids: CAIRTGTSGSGEQYF. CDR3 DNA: TGTGCCATCAGAACCGGGACTAGCGGGAGTGGGGAGCAGTACTTC.

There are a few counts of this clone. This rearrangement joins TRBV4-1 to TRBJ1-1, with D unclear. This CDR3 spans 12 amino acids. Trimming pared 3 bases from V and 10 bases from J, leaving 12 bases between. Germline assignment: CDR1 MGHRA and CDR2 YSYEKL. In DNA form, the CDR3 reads TGCGCCAGCAGCCAGGTCTTGGAGGCAGCTTTCTTT. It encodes CASSQVLEAAFF.

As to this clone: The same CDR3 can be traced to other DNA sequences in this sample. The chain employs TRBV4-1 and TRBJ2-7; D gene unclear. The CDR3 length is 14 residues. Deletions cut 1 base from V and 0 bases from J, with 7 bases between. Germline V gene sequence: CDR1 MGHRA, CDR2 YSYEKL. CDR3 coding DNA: TGCGCCAGCAGCCAAGGACCCGGCTCCTACGAGCAGTACTTC. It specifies CASSQGPGSYEQYF.

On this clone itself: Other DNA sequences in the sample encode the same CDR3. CDR3 bases: TGCAGCGTCCTAACAGAATACGAGCAGTACTTC. It encodes CSVLTEYEQYF. V usage is TRBV29-1 and J usage is TRBJ2-7; no reliable D call. This CDR3 has 11 amino acids. Germline values: CDR1 SQVTM, CDR2 ANQGSEA. The ends were cut back, 6 bases at V and 4 bases at J, with 10 bases in the middle.

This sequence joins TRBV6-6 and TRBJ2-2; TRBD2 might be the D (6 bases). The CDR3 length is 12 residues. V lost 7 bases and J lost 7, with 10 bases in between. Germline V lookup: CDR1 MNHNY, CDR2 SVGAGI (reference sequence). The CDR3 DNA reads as TGTGCCAGCATTCAGGGAGGCGGGGAGCTGTTTTTT. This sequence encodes CASIQGGGELFF.

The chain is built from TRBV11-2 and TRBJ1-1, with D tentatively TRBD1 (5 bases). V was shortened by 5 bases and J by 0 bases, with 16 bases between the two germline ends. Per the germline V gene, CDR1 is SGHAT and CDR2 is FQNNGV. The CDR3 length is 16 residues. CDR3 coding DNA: TGTGCCAGCAGCCGTAGGGACCGAATAATGAACACTGAAGCTTTCTTT. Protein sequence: CASSRRDRIMNTEAFF.

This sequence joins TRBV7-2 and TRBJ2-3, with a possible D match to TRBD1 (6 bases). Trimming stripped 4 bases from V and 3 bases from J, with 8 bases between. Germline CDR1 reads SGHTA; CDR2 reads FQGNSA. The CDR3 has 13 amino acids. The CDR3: CASSSGQTDTQYF. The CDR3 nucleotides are TGTGCCAGCAGCTCGGGACAAACAGATACGCAGTATTTT.

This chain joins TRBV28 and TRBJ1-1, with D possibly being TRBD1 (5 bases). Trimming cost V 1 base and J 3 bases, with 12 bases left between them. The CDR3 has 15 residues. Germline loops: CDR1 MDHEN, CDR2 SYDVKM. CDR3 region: CASSLSREGDTEAFF. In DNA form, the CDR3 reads TGTGCCAGCAGTTTATCCCGGGAAGGGGACACTGAAGCTTTCTTT.

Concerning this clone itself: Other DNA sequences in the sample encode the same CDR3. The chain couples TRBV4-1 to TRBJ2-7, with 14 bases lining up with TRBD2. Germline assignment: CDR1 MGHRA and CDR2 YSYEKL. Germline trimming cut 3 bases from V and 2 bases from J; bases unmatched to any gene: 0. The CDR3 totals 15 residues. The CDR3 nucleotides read TGCGCCAGCAGCCAGGGACTAGCGGGGGCCTACGAGCAGTACTTC. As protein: CASSQGLAGAYEQYF.

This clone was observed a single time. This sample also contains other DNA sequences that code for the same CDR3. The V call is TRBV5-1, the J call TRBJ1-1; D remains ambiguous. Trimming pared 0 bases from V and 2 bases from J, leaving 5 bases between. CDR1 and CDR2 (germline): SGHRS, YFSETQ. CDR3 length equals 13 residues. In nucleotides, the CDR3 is TGCGCCAGCAGCTTGGTTTCTAACACTGAAGCTTTCTTT. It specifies CASSLVSNTEAFF.

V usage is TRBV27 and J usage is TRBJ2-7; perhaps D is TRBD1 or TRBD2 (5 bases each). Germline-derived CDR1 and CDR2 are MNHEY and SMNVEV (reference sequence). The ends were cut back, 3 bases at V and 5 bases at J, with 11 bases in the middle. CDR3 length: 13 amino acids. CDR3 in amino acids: CASSFVGTHEQYF. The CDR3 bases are TGTGCCAGCAGTTTTGTGGGGACCCACGAGCAGTACTTC.

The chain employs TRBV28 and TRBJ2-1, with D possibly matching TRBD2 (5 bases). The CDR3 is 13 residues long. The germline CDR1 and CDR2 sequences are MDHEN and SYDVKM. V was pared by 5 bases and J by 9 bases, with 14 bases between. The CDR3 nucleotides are TGTGCCAGCAGTCCCGGACTGGCACCTGAGCAGTTCTTC. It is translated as CASSPGLAPEQFF.

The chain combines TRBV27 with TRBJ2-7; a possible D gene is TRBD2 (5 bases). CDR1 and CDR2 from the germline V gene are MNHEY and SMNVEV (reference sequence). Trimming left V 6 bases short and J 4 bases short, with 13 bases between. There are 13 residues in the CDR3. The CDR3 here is CASSPGMVYEQYF. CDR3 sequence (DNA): TGTGCCAGCAGCCCGGGGATGGTATACGAGCAGTACTTC.

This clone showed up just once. The CDR3 here is CASSLAALGGTRSSYEQYF. The CDR3 nucleotides are TGTGCCAGCAGCTTAGCGGCACTAGGAGGTACCAGGAGCTCCTACGAGCAGTACTTC. The chain carries TRBV11-2 and TRBJ2-7, with D perhaps TRBD2 (5 bases). This CDR3 is 19 amino acids long. Germline V CDR1 and CDR2: SGHAT, FQNNGV. V dropped 1 base and J dropped 0 bases, with 22 bases sitting between them.

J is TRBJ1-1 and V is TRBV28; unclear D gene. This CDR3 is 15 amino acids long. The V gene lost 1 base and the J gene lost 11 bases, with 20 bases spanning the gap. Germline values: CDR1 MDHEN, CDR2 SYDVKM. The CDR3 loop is CASSLYSQDPNGAFF. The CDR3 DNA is TGTGCCAGCAGTTTATATAGCCAGGACCCTAACGGGGCTTTCTTT.